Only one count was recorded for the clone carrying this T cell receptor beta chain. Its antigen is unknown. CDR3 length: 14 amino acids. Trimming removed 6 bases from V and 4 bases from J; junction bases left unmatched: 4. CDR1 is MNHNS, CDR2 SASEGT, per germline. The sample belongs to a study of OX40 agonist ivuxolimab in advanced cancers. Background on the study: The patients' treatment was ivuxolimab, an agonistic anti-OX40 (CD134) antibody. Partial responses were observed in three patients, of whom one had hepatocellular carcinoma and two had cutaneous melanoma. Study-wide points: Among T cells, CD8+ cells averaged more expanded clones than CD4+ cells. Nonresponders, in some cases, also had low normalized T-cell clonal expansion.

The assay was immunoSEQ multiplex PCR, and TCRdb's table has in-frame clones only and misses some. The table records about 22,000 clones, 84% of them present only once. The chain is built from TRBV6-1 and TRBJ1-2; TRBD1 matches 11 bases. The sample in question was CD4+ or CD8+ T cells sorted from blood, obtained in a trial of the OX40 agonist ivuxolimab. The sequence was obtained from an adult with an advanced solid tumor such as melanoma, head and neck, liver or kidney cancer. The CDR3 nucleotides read TGTGCCAGCAGGACCGGGACAGGGGGCTATGGCTACACCTTC. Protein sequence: CASRTGTGGYGYTF.